This T cell receptor (beta chain) was sequenced in a study of shared clonotypes between healthy human individuals. This clone has more than one count but fewer than ten. What it binds is unknown. Researchers ran the assay at a deep level. Original processing methods: Junction-only sequences without quality scores came from ImmunoSEQ, so filtering differed. The data were produced by immunoSEQ multiplex PCR, yet TCRdb's version contains in-frame clones alone and is incomplete. The DNA was the basis for D and trimming; V, J and clone size are from that table. The table has about 460,000 clones, 60% to 80% seen once. Overall study results and limits: Only a few donors were included, so the genetic and exposure-history diversity represented was limited.

Sequencing was done on a sample of PBMCs. The clonotype comes from a woman aged 40 to 50 in good health. Some clones in this sample may be carry-over from other donors' samples.

The CDR3 DNA reads TGTGCCAGCAGTTTATACCCGCGGGGTACTGAAGCTTTCTTT. Residues: CASSLYPRGTEAFF. This chain uses TRBV27 with TRBJ1-1, with D unresolved. The V end lost 1 base, the J end lost 5 bases, and 11 bases lay between the germline ends. CDR1 is MNHEY and CDR2 is SMNVEV in the germline V gene (reference sequence). The CDR3 spans 14 residues.